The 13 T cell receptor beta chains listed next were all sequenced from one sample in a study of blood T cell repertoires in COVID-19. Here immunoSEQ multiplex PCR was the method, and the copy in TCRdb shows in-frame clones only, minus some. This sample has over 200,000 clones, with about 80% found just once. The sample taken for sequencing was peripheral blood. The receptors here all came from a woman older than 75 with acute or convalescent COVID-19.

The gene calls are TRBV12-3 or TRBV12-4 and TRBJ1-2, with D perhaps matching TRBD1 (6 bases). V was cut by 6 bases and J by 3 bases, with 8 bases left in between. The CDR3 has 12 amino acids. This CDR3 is CASRQGYYGYTF. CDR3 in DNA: TGTGCCAGCAGACAGGGATACTATGGCTACACCTTC.

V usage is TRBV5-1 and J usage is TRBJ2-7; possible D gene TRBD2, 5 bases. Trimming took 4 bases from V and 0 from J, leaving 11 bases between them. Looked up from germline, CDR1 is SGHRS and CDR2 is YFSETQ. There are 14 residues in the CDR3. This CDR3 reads CASSRAESSYEQYF. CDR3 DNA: TGCGCCAGCAGCAGAGCGGAGAGCTCCTACGAGCAGTACTTC. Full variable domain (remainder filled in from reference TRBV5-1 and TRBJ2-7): KAGVTQTPRYLIKTRGQQVTLSCSPISGHRSVSWYQQTPGQGLQFLFEYFSETQRNKGNFPGRFSGRQFSNSRSEMNVSTLELGDSALYLCASSRAESSYEQYFGPGTRLTVT.

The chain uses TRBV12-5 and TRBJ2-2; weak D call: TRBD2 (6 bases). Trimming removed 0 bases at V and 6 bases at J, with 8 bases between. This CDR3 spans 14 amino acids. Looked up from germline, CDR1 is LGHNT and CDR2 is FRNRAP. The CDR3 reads CASGLVTGAGELFF. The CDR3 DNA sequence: TGTGCTAGTGGTTTGGTCACGGGGGCCGGGGAGCTGTTTTTT.

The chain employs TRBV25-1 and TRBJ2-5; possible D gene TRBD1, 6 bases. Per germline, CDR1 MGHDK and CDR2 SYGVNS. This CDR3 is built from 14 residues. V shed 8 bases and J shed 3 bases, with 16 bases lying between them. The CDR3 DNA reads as TGTGCCAGCCAGAGACACAACAGGGAAGAGACCCAGTACTTC. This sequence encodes CASQRHNREETQYF. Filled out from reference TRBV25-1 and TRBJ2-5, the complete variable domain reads EADIYQTPRYLVIGTGKKITLECSQTMGHDKMYWYQQDPGMELHLIHYSYGVNSTEKGDLSSESTVSRIRTEHFPLTLESARPSHTSQYLCASQRHNREETQYFGPGTRLLVL.

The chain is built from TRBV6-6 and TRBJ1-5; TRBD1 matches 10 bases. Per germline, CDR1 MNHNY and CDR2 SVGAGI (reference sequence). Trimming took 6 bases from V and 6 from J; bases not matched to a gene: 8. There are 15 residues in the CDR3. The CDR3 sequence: CASSRNDRGLQPQHF. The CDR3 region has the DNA TGTGCCAGCAGCCGAAACGACAGGGGGCTTCAGCCCCAGCATTTT.

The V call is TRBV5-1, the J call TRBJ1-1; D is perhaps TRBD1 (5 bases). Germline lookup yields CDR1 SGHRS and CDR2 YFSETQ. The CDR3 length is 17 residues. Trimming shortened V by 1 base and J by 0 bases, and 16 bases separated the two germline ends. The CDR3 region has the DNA TGCGCCAGCAGCTTGCTACCGGCAGGGCGGTTGAACACTGAAGCTTTCTTT. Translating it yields CASSLLPAGRLNTEAFF.

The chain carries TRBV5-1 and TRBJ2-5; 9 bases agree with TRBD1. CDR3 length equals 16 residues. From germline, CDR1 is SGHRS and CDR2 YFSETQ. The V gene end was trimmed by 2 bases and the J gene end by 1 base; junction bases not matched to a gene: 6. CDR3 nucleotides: TGCGCCAGCAGCTTAGGGACAGGGAAGATCCAAGAGACCCAGTACTTC. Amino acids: CASSLGTGKIQETQYF.

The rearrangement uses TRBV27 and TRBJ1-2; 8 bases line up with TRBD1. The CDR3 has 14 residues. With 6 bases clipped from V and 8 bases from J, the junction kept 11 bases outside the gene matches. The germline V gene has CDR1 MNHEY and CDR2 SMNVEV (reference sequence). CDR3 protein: CASSTGGGLGGYTF. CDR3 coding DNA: TGTGCCAGCAGCACAGGGGGTGGGTTGGGGGGCTACACCTTC.

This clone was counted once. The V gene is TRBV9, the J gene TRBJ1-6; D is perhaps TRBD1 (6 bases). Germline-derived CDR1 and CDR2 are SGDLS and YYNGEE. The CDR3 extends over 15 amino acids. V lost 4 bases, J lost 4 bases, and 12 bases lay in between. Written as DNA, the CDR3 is TGTGCCAGCAGCCAAAACGGACAGTATAATTCACCCCTCCACTTT. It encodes CASSQNGQYNSPLHF.

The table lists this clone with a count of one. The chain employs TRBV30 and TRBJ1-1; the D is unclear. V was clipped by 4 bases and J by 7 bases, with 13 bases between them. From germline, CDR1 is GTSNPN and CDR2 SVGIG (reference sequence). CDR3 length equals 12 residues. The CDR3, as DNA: TGTGCCTGGACCCGAGGGTGGAGTGAAGCTTTCTTT. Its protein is CAWTRGWSEAFF. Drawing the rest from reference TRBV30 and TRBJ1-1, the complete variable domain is SQTIHQWPATLVQPVGSPLSLECTVEGTSNPNLYWYRQAAGRGLQLLFYSVGIGQISSEVPQNLSASRPQDRQFILSSKKLLLSDSGFYLCAWTRGWSEAFFGQGTRLTVV.

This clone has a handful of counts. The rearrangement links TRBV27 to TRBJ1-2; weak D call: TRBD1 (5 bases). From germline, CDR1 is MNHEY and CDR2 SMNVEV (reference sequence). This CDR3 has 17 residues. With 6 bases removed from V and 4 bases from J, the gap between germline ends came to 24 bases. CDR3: CASRSPMAGNLFYGYTF. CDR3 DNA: TGTGCCAGCAGGTCGCCCATGGCAGGGAATCTCTTCTATGGCTACACCTTC.

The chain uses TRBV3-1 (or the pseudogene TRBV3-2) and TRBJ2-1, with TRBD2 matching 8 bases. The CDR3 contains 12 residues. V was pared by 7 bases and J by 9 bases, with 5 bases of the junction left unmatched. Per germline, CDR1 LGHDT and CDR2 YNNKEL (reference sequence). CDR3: CASKGAGGEQFF. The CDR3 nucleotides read TGTGCCAGCAAAGGGGCGGGGGGTGAGCAGTTCTTC.

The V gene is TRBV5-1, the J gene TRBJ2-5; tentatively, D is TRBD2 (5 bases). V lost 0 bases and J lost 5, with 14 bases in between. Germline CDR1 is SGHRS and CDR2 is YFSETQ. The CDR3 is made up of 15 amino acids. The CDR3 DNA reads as TGCGCCAGCAGCTTGGTCACGGGATCCGGGGAGACCCAGTACTTC. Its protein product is CASSLVTGSGETQYF. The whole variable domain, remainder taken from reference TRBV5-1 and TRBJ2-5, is KAGVTQTPRYLIKTRGQQVTLSCSPISGHRSVSWYQQTPGQGLQFLFEYFSETQRNKGNFPGRFSGRQFSNSRSEMNVSTLELGDSALYLCASSLVTGSGETQYFGPGTRLLVL.